The 7 T cell receptor beta chains listed next were all sequenced from one sample in a study of neurological immune-mediated disorders. The time point here: longitudinal time-point 2. From the 5' RACE reads, TCRdb called clonotypes with MiXCR, one entry per CDR3 protein. The data contain approximately 82,000 distinct CDR3 sequences, roughly an eighth of them singletons. The sample was PBMCs. The receptors were gathered from a female donor with HTLV-1-associated myelopathy (HAM/TSP).

This clonotype was found many times. The chain has TRBV28 and TRBJ2-1; D gene uncertain. V was cut by 1 base and J by 9 bases, with 4 bases left in between. CDR3 size: 11 residues. Germline CDR1 reads MDHEN; CDR2 reads SYDVKM. In DNA, the CDR3 is TGTGCCAGCAGTTTATTTCTTGAGCAGTTCTTC. It codes for CASSLFLEQFF.

This clonotype was counted ten times or more. The genes are TRBV27 and TRBJ2-5, with D possibly matching TRBD1 (5 bases). With 6 bases removed from V and 7 bases from J, the gap between germline ends came to 21 bases. The CDR3 is 15 amino acids. CDR1 and CDR2 from the germline V gene are MNHEY and SMNVEV (reference sequence). The CDR3 region is CASSEQTDGSGTQYF. The CDR3 DNA reads TGTGCCAGCAGCGAACAGACAGATGGCTCGGGGACCCAGTACTTC.

This clonotype has a count of ten or more. J is TRBJ2-3 and V is TRBV7-9; no firm D call. Trimming left V 3 bases short and J 2 bases short, with 3 bases between. The CDR3 has 12 residues. CDR1 and CDR2 (germline): SEHNR, FQNEAQ (reference sequence). This CDR3 reads CASSFHTDTQYF. The CDR3 DNA is TGTGCCAGCAGCTTTCACACAGATACGCAGTATTTT.

In its sample, this clonotype was seen once. This could be a read error, since a much larger clone is one nucleotide away. The chain links TRBV3-1 to TRBJ1-5; maybe TRBD1 (5 bases). CDR3 length: 15 residues. V lost 0 bases, J lost 7 bases, and 13 bases lay in between. CDR1 is LGHDT and CDR2 is YNNKEL in the germline V gene (reference sequence). The CDR3 reads CASSQDVGEGQPQHF. For the CDR3, the DNA is TGTGCCAGCAGCCAAGATGTAGGGGAAGGCCAGCCCCAGCATTTT.

Of note for this clonotype: Just one base apart from a much larger clone, this may be a read error. V is TRBV12-5 and J is TRBJ2-7, with 7 bases lining up with TRBD1. Germline V gene lookup returns CDR1 LGHNT and CDR2 FRNRAP. J gave up 10 bases and V 7 bases, and 10 bases lay outside the gene matches. This CDR3 has 12 residues. The CDR3: CASATGDADQYF. The DNA for the CDR3 is TGTGCTAGTGCCACAGGGGACGCCGATCAGTACTTC. Combining the CDR3 with reference TRBV12-5 and TRBJ2-7 gives the whole variable domain DARVTQTPRHKVTEMGQEVTMRCQPILGHNTVFWYRQTMMQGLELLAYFRNRAPLDDSGMPKDRFSAEMPDATLATLKIQPSEPRDSAVYFCASATGDADQYFGPGTRLTVT.

This clonotype has at least ten counts. V usage is TRBV7-3 and J usage is TRBJ2-2, with 8 bases identical to TRBD1. CDR3 size: 15 residues. Per germline, CDR1 SGHTA and CDR2 FQGTGA. The trim removed 5 bases at V and 4 bases at J, leaving 6 bases unmatched. CDR3 nucleotide sequence: TGTGCCAGCAGCCCGACAGGGGTTTCCACCGGGGAGCTGTTTTTT. It specifies CASSPTGVSTGELFF.

Note on this clonotype: At one end, the junction sequence differs from germline, possibly due to a read error. The chain carries TRBV28 and TRBJ1-2; D is perhaps TRBD1 (5 bases). Germline V gene lookup returns CDR1 MDHEN and CDR2 SYDVKM. This CDR3 spans 15 amino acids. CDR3 in DNA: TGTGCCAGCAGTTTCAGAAGGACACACGACTATGGCCACACCTTC. It codes for CASSFRRTHDYGHTF.